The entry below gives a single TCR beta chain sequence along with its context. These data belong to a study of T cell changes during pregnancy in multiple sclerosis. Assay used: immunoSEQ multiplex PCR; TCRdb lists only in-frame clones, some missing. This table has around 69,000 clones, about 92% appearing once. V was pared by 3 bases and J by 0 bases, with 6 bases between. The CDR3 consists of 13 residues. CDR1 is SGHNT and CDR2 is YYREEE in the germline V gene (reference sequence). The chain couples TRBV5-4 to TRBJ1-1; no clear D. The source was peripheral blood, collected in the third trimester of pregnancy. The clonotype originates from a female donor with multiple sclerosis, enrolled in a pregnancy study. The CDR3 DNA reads TGTGCCAGCAGCTCCACACTGAACACTGAAGCTTTCTTT. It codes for CASSSTLNTEAFF. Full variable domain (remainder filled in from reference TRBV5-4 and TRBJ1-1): ETGVTQSPTHLIKTRGQQVTLRCSSQSGHNTVSWYQQALGQGPQFIFQYYREEENGRGNFPPRFSGLQFPNYSSELNVNALELDDSALYLCASSSTLNTEAFFGQGTRLTVV.